This T cell receptor beta chain was documented in a study of cytomegalovirus exposure and HLA in healthy donors (dated by TCRdb to the late 2010s). A note on the overall study: In an earlier analysis of approximately 640 of the donors, approximately 300 Gb of sequence data and some 100 million unique TCR beta sequences from 150 million to 200 million T cells were reported. Approximately 310 gigabases of sequencing data and around 80 million unique TCR sequences made up an early release that covered under 750 HLA-typed donors. Among the roughly 380 genotyped donors, under 90% belonged to the genetic ancestry cluster associated with self-reported Caucasian donors. The study was designed to test whether signatures of past pathogen exposure could be identified by cataloging public T cell receptors. The study used immunosequencing to profile the T cell repertoires of under 700 subjects and linked those repertoires to cytomegalovirus serostatus. A separate validation cohort of more than 100 different subjects was used in addition to the 666-subject first cohort. To predict cytomegalovirus infection status, the study combined high-throughput TCR immunosequencing, statistical association of individual TCRs with disease status, and machine learning. A later analysis re-examined previously published TCR beta repertoires from more than 600 donors and added high-resolution HLA genotyping to investigate patterns of TCR occurrence. In the later analysis, no new phenotypic data were used to find candidate immune exposures; instead, reliance was placed on TCR beta sequences and their occurrence across donors. An earlier analysis of approximately 630 of the donors applied high-throughput TCR beta sequencing to assess whether each TCR beta V gene segment acted as functional or pseudogenic. Donor age, sex, ethnicity and CMV serostatus were compiled together with the repertoire data. Genome-wide SNP genotypes for about 65% of the roughly 670 donors were used in a later genetic analysis, which treated that subset as a discovery cohort. All discovery cohort repertoires had been generated on a single sequencing platform. HLA typing included class I and class II loci at four-digit resolution. The number of donors typed differed by locus, with about 620-630 for A, B, C, DRB1 and DQB1, about 500 for DQA1, about 610 for DPA1, and approximately 470 for DPB1. Because of strong linkage in the cohort, 4 to 6 DR-DQ haplotypes were treated as single units for association and clustering. Among roughly 370 genotyped donors of the cohort, an average of about 240,000 unique TCR beta nucleotide sequences were sequenced per donor, 15% to 20% of them non-productive. The full study reports these points: CMV serostatus was the only immune exposure information available for the cohort. While some public TCRs were present in many individuals, most TCR sequences turned up only very rarely across donors. A cluster of highly shared sequence variants was judged likely to represent a technical artifact of the sequencing pipeline. Linkage disequilibrium might explain the correlated functional status among segregating V segments, but an unknown experimental factor could not be excluded. Because the 87-base-pair reads could not distinguish some IMGT-functional V segments, including TRBV6-2 and TRBV6-3, those segments were excluded. Three of the identified cytomegalovirus-associated TCR beta chains were confirmed in vitro to be specific for cytomegalovirus antigens. In a later genetic analysis, fewer N-insertions in productive TCRs were reported among donors in an Asian-associated ancestry cluster than the 666-donor mean. The classifier was reported to diagnose cytomegalovirus status with high specificity and sensitivity in both the original cohort and the validation cohort. When HLA alleles, especially DR and DQ, strongly co-occurred, attributing TCR associations to individual alleles was difficult. In a later genetic analysis, a missense DCLRE1C variant was associated with V-gene and J-gene trimming of TCR beta chains, and the association was replicated in an independent cohort. Because counts were too low, 15 to 20 rarely observed V segments, including chromosome 9 orphons, were left out of the earlier analysis of 587 of the donors. The study listed 150 to 200 TCR beta chains as associated with cytomegalovirus. According to a later analysis, TCR association rates differed among HLA loci, with DRB1 alleles showing the most associated TCRs and HLA-C alleles showing the fewest. A further reported finding was that TCR beta sequences accurately predicted the HLA-A and HLA-B alleles for most subjects in the first cohort. The authors suggested that the approach could potentially be extended to other disease states and immunological phenotypes. Roughly uniform sequencing depth across donors was assumed in presence/absence analyses, although this assumption may not hold. In an earlier analysis of around 500 of the donors, most TCR beta V segments appeared in productive rearrangements about 87% or about 30% of the time, broadly matching IMGT annotations. Compared with equally common non-associated chains, HLA-associated TCR beta chains in a later analysis were more clonally expanded and had lower generation probabilities. A later analysis found that most CMV-associated TCR beta chains appeared HLA-restricted, with HLA associations seemingly driven largely by CMV exposure. In this cohort, only TCR beta chains were sequenced, and detectable features were limited by the absence of alpha or paired-chain data. At a false discovery rate of 0.05, a later analysis linked 16,000 or so TCR beta sequences to specific HLA alleles. HLA typing was unavailable for some donors at each locus, so association tests used only the typed subset. According to a later analysis, parvovirus B19, influenza, CMV and Epstein-Barr virus appeared linked to several top co-occurrence clusters.

Libraries were made using the immunoSEQ multiplex PCR assay. A mixture of 60 forward primers for TCR Vbeta segments and 13 reverse primers for TCR Jbeta segments was used in the multiplex PCR. The CDR3 region of rearranged TCR beta genes was amplified from genomic DNA with a multiplex PCR assay. The amplified TCR beta libraries were sequenced on the Illumina HiSeq System as 87-base-pair reads. Processing in the source paper ran as follows. A later analysis tallied some 79 million unique TCR beta chains across the roughly 610 repertoires, and about 10 million of those chains were shared by two or more donors. A nearest-neighbor algorithm error-corrected the raw reads and collapsed the reads into unique sequences, merging closely related sequences to remove PCR and sequencing errors. CDR3 sequences were aligned to IMGT reference sequences to assign V, D and J gene segments. For a sequence to be retained, at least a six-nucleotide match to both a V gene segment and a J gene segment was required. Rearrangements were classified as productive when the CDR3 lacked stop codons and remained in frame with V and J, and all other rearrangements were classified as non-productive. Following IMGT convention, CDR3 was defined as the stretch from the second conserved V-encoded cysteine to the conserved J-encoded phenylalanine. The earlier analysis of 550 to 650 of the donors excluded any sequence lacking an unambiguous match to a single V gene segment. An earlier analysis of over 450 of the donors classified V segments as functional when productive rearrangements were above 56.7% and as segregating when the standard deviation between donors was above 5%. A statistical classification framework was built for diagnosing cytomegalovirus status from the catalog of TCR beta chain sequences. V and J gene assignment, in a later analysis, came from comparing TCR nucleotide sequences with IMGT/GENE-DB human TR gene sequences. The TCRdist pipeline was used in a later analysis to assign CDR3 sequences and most-parsimonious VDJ recombination scenarios. In a later analysis, each TCR beta chain was defined by its CDR3 amino acid sequence together with its V-gene family, and reads lacking a unique V-gene family were excluded. A later analysis removed several hundred highly shared, low-generation-probability nucleotide sequences to deal with suspected cross-contamination and a sequencing artifact. A later analysis calculated a clonal expansion index for each public chain from normalized within-repertoire ranks of inferred template counts. In a later analysis, generation probabilities were computed using a VDJ recombination model fitted to out-of-frame rearrangements, and the results were checked against IGoR. A later analysis scored TCR-TCR, TCR-HLA and TCR-CMV co-occurrence with hypergeometric tests, applying a repertoire-size bias correction to TCR pairs. A later analysis estimated false discovery rates by permuting HLA or CMV assignments 20 times. A later analysis grouped co-occurring TCRs with DBSCAN, adding TCRdist sequence similarity when clustering within HLA-allele-positive subsets. Co-occurrence clustering excluded repertoires with fewer than 30,000 or more than 120,000 public chains, plus five with anomalous nucleotide sharing. TCRdb carries this immuneACCESS record with in-frame sequences only. Its versions omit some clonotypes, under half of them owing to an unresolved V gene in the studies checked, with the rest unexplained. V and J calls and clone size are copied from that table; D and trimming were computed from the DNA. Here the sample has 45,000 to 65,000 clones; roughly 81% occur a single time. The biggest ten clones account for 2.5% to 3% of the sample.

Points on this clone: The clone's antigen remains unknown. No per-base quality is available; no much larger clone lies one base away.

The cohort comprised fewer than 700 healthy bone marrow donors. Cohort members were all nominally healthy when sampled, although unrecorded immune exposures were likely present. The donor was CMV seropositive and belonged to the group of 250 to 300 seropositive cohort members. A peripheral blood sample was provided by each donor, and peripheral blood mononuclear cells were used for TCR beta sequencing. Genomic DNA was extracted from the blood cell samples with the Qiagen DNeasy Blood Extraction Kit. The junction shows trimming of 4 bases on V and 5 bases on J, plus 16 bases between the germline ends. Inclusive of the bounding cysteine and phenylalanine, the CDR3 is 15 residues long. Only the CDR3 part of the read is kept: 45 bases, read in frame from the first base. CDR1 and CDR2 are drawn from the germline V gene (reference sequence): SGHNT, YYREEE.

The sequence links TRBV5-4 to TRBJ2-1; the D gene is perhaps TRBD2, from 6 matching bases. This receptor was obtained from a middle-aged woman in good health and CMV-seropositive. Material for sequencing was PBMCs. The nucleotide sequence reads TGTGCCAGCAGCCGGGACTCGAGTAACGACAATGAGCAGTTCTTC. Its product reads: CASSRDSSNDNEQFF.